Reported below is one T cell receptor (beta chain). This sample stems from a study of blood T cell repertoires in COVID-19. Study as a whole: From T cells, B-cell-depleted T cells, or PBMCs came the material, which was cDNA or gDNA.

Seattle enrolled patients during active infection and tracked them longitudinally. Germline assignment: CDR1 GTSNPN and CDR2 SVGIG (reference sequence). Trimming left V 2 bases short and J 3 bases short, with 7 bases between. The CDR3 runs to 12 residues. Sequencing used immunoSEQ multiplex PCR; TCRdb keeps in-frame clones, though not all of them. Of more than 350,000 clones listed, around 89% are singletons. This sequence originates from a woman aged 25 to 39 with COVID-19, enrolled during active disease. The sequenced sample consisted of peripheral blood. V is TRBV30 and J is TRBJ1-2, with D uncertain. The CDR3 sequence is CAWSKSYYGYTF. The CDR3 DNA sequence: TGTGCCTGGAGTAAATCCTACTATGGCTACACCTTC.